The 18 T cell receptor beta chains listed next were all sequenced from one sample in a study of T-cell memory formation after mild COVID-19. TCRdb reprocessed the 5' RACE reads via MiXCR and lists one record per CDR3 protein. The sample consists of 180,000 or so distinct CDR3 sequences, around 10% of them appearing once. The sequenced sample consisted of PBMCs or a T cell subset sorted from them (not recorded which). Receptors originate from a man aged 18-30 years who had mild COVID-19 (a few samples of this study predate the infection). Cell type and time point are not known.

This clonotype was seen more than once but under ten times. The gene calls are TRBV7-2 and TRBJ1-3; possibly TRBD1 for D (5 bases). Trimming removed 4 bases at V and 1 base at J, with 8 bases between. This CDR3 region has 14 residues. Per the germline V gene, CDR1 is SGHTA and CDR2 is FQGNSA. The CDR3 DNA is TGTGCCAGCAGCTCCTGGGGGTCTGGAAACACCATATATTTT. Protein sequence: CASSSWGSGNTIYF. The whole variable domain, remainder taken from reference TRBV7-2 and TRBJ1-3, is GAGVSQSPSNKVTEKGKDVELRCDPISGHTALYWYRQSLGQGLEFLIYFQGNSAPDKSGLPSDRFSAERTGGSVSTLTIQRTQQEDSAVYLCASSSWGSGNTIYFGEGSWLTVV.

This clonotype was detected only a few times. This chain links TRBV4-3 with TRBJ1-6; tentative D call: TRBD1 (5 bases). From germline, CDR1 is LGHNA and CDR2 YSLEER. Trimming removed 0 bases from V and 0 bases from J, with 9 bases in between. This CDR3 region has 17 residues. CDR3 coding DNA: TGCGCCAGCAGCCAAGAAGAGGGGAGCTCCTATAATTCACCCCTCCACTTT. Its protein is CASSQEEGSSYNSPLHF.

The table lists this clonotype with a few counts. The V call is TRBV7-6, the J call TRBJ1-5, with a weak D call TRBD1 (5 bases). Germline values: CDR1 SGHVS, CDR2 FNYEAQ. This CDR3 comprises 14 residues. V was shortened by 5 bases and J by 7 bases, with 15 bases between the two germline ends. The CDR3 reads CASSAVRGEQPQHF. The CDR3 region has the DNA TGTGCCAGCAGCGCTGTCCGGGGGGAACAGCCCCAGCATTTT.

Turning to this clonotype: A clone one base away is much larger, so this may be a read error. This rearrangement joins TRBV4-3 to TRBJ1-2; D is perhaps TRBD1 (6 bases). Germline V gene lookup returns CDR1 LGHNA and CDR2 YSLEER. The CDR3 has 15 amino acids. CDR3 loop: CDSSQGGGDRYGYTF. The CDR3 nucleotides read TGCGACAGCAGCCAAGGGGGAGGTGACCGCTATGGCTACACCTTC.

The chain couples TRBV6-5 to TRBJ2-3; possibly TRBD1 for D (6 bases). This CDR3 contains 15 residues. Germline V gene lookup returns CDR1 MNHEY and CDR2 SVGAGI. V lost 6 bases, J lost 3 bases, and 16 bases lay in between. As DNA, the CDR3 is TGTGCCAGCAGCCCCACAGGGCCGTTTACAGATACGCAGTATTTT. It is translated as CASSPTGPFTDTQYF.

The DNA of the CDR3 is TGTGCCAGCAGCGCCACAGGGGGCACGCAAGAGACCCAGTACTTC. It codes for CASSATGGTQETQYF. The chain uses TRBV7-8 and TRBJ2-5; 9 bases are shared with TRBD1. The V gene end was trimmed by 5 bases and the J gene end by 2 bases; junction bases not matched to a gene: 6. The V gene's germline CDR1 is SGHVS and CDR2 FQNEAQ. The CDR3 has 15 amino acids.

The chain links TRBV12-3 or TRBV12-4 to TRBJ1-1; D possibly corresponds to TRBD1 (6 bases). The CDR3 contains 12 residues. Trimming stripped 6 bases from V and 7 bases from J, with 12 bases between. The CDR3 DNA follows: TGTGCCAGCAGCCCAACCAGGGGTGAAGCTTTCTTT. Translation gives CASSPTRGEAFF.

This rearrangement joins TRBV19 to TRBJ2-3, with D unclear. The CDR3 has 14 residues. CDR1 and CDR2 (germline): LNHDA, SQIVND (reference sequence). V lost 3 bases, J lost 3 bases, and 10 bases lay in between. The CDR3 DNA is TGTGCCAGTAGTATCCTCTCAGTGACAGATACGCAGTATTTT. This sequence encodes CASSILSVTDTQYF. The full variable domain, in which reference TRBV19 and TRBJ2-3 provide the parts outside the CDR3, is DGGITQSPKYLFRKEGQNVTLSCEQNLNHDAMYWYRQDPGQGLRLIYYSQIVNDFQKGDIAEGYSVSREKKESFPLTVTSAQKNPTAFYLCASSILSVTDTQYFGPGTRLTVL.

Ten or more counts support this clonotype. The V call is TRBV6-6, the J call TRBJ2-3; tentatively, D is TRBD2 (5 bases). The germline V gene encodes CDR1 MNHNY and CDR2 SVGAGI (reference sequence). V was trimmed by 2 bases and J by 5 bases, leaving 14 bases between them. CDR3 length: 15 amino acids. The CDR3 is CASSYRASTRDTQYF. The DNA for the CDR3 is TGTGCCAGCAGTTACAGGGCTAGCACCAGAGATACGCAGTATTTT.

This clonotype turned up a few times. The chain uses TRBV7-2 and TRBJ1-6; D not resolved. The CDR3 is 17 residues long. Germline CDR1 is SGHTA and CDR2 is FQGNSA. Trimming left V 1 base short and J 0 bases short, with 10 bases between. The CDR3 region has the DNA TGTGCCAGCAGCTTAGGTCCCCCTAGCTCCTATAATTCACCCCTCCACTTT. Its protein is CASSLGPPSSYNSPLHF.

This clonotype was seen a few times. The CDR3 sequence is CASSPGPGEKLFF. CDR3 nucleotide sequence: TGCGCCAGCAGCCCGGGCCCCGGTGAAAAACTGTTTTTT. The chain carries TRBV5-1 and TRBJ1-4; D is undetermined. The CDR3 spans 13 residues. CDR1 and CDR2 from the germline V gene are SGHRS and YFSETQ. Trimming removed 4 bases from V and 7 bases from J, with 11 bases in between.

The chain employs TRBV7-2 and TRBJ1-3; D gene unclear. V lost 9 bases to trimming and J lost 1 base, with 10 bases between them. CDR3 length: 13 amino acids. The germline V gene encodes CDR1 SGHTA and CDR2 FQGNSA. The CDR3 is CASKLGSGNTIYF. DNA for the CDR3: TGTGCCAGTAAACTTGGGTCTGGAAACACCATATATTTT. Based on the CDR3 plus reference TRBV7-2 and TRBJ1-3, the full variable domain is GAGVSQSPSNKVTEKGKDVELRCDPISGHTALYWYRQSLGQGLEFLIYFQGNSAPDKSGLPSDRFSAERTGGSVSTLTIQRTQQEDSAVYLCASKLGSGNTIYFGEGSWLTVV.

This clonotype was counted only a few times. The chain has TRBV4-3 and TRBJ2-7; TRBD2 might be the D (5 bases). The ends were cut back, 2 bases at V and 0 bases at J, with 8 bases in the middle. Germline V gives CDR1 LGHNA, CDR2 YSLEER. The CDR3 is made up of 14 amino acids. The CDR3 sequence is CASSQSRDSYEQYV. The CDR3 nucleotides read TGCGCCAGCAGCCAATCCCGGGACTCCTACGAGCAGTACGTC.

This clonotype was observed many times. The V gene is TRBV5-1, the J gene TRBJ2-1; D is unresolved. With 0 bases removed from V and 8 bases from J, the gap between germline ends came to 15 bases. The CDR3 loop spans 15 amino acids. Germline CDR1 SGHRS, CDR2 YFSETQ. CDR3 protein: CASSLVHLGIDEQFF. As DNA, the CDR3 is TGCGCCAGCAGCTTGGTGCATCTAGGGATCGATGAGCAGTTCTTC. The complete variable domain, with remaining parts taken from reference TRBV5-1 and TRBJ2-1, reads KAGVTQTPRYLIKTRGQQVTLSCSPISGHRSVSWYQQTPGQGLQFLFEYFSETQRNKGNFPGRFSGRQFSNSRSEMNVSTLELGDSALYLCASSLVHLGIDEQFFGPGTRLTVL.

The gene calls are TRBV5-8 and TRBJ2-1, with D possibly matching TRBD2 (5 bases). The length of the CDR3 is 15 residues. CDR1 SGHTS and CDR2 YDEGEE come from the germline V gene. Between the trimmed V and J ends, which lost 4 bases and 0 bases, there was a span of 11 bases. Here the CDR3 DNA reads TGTGCCAGCAGCCGCCTAGGGAGCTCCTACAATGAGCAGTTCTTC. Its translation is CASSRLGSSYNEQFF.

The genes are TRBV12-3 or TRBV12-4 and TRBJ1-2, with 7 bases lining up with TRBD1. This CDR3 spans 15 amino acids. With 2 bases clipped from V and 0 bases from J, the junction kept 3 bases outside the gene matches. The CDR3 region is CASSLRGTANYGYTF. The CDR3 region has the DNA TGTGCCAGCAGTTTACGTGGGACAGCTAACTATGGCTACACCTTC.

This clonotype was found a few times. The J gene is TRBJ2-3, the V gene TRBV18; D remains ambiguous. The CDR3 runs 12 residues. CDR1 KGHSH and CDR2 LQKENI come from the germline V gene. V was trimmed by 6 bases and J by 5 bases, leaving 9 bases between them. The CDR3 nucleotides read TGTGCCAGCTCCTACCTGAGAGATACGCAGTATTTT. It specifies CASSYLRDTQYF.

Ten or more counts support this clonotype. The chain employs TRBV5-1 and TRBJ1-1; D unclear. V lost 0 bases, J lost 7 bases, and 7 bases lay in between. The CDR3 is made up of 12 amino acids. Germline assignment: CDR1 SGHRS and CDR2 YFSETQ. The CDR3: CASSLVAGEAFF. Here the CDR3 DNA reads TGCGCCAGCAGCTTGGTAGCGGGTGAAGCTTTCTTT.